This T cell receptor beta chain is drawn from a study of blood T cell repertoires in COVID-19. Original processing methods: From reference gene primer amplification, estimates of nucleated cell counts were derived. Sequencing was performed with immunoSEQ multiplex PCR; in TCRdb, only in-frame clones are kept and a portion is missing. V, J and clone size are taken as reported in that table, and D and trimming were inferred from the DNA itself. The sample has about 240,000 clones, roughly 83% seen once; the top ten hold over 7.5%. This CDR3 is 19 amino acids long. J gave up 0 bases and V 4 bases, and 13 bases lay outside the gene matches. Germline loops: CDR1 SGDLS, CDR2 YYNGEE.

The chain has TRBV9 and TRBJ2-1; 10 bases agree with TRBD2. Sample: peripheral blood. The sequence came from a woman aged 80 or over with acute or convalescent COVID-19. In nucleotides, the CDR3 is TGTGCCAGCAGCCCTAGAGGGGCCACTAGCGGGGCCTCCTACAATGAGCAGTTCTTC. Its protein product is CASSPRGATSGASYNEQFF.